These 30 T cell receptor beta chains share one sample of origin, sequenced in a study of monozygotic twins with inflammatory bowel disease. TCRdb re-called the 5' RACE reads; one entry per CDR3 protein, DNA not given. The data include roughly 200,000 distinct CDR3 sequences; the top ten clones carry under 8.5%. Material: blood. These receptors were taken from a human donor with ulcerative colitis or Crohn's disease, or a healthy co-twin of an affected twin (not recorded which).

The CDR3 protein is CASSSAGTGATIYF. The chain is built from TRBV12-3 or TRBV12-4 and TRBJ1-3; TCRdb's assignment of TRBD1 cannot be checked, as there is no DNA. This CDR3 is built from 14 residues.

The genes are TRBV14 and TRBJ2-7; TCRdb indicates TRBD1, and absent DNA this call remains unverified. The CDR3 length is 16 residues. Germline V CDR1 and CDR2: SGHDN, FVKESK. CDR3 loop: CASSQAFPGVSYEQYF.

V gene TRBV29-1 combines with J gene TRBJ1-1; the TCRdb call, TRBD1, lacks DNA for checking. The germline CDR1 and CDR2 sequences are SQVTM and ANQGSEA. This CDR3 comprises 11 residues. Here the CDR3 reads CSVRGTGEAFF.

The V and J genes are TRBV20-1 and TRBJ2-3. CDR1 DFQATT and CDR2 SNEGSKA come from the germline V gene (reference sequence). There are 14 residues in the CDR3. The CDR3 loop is CSSSGLTSTDTQYF.

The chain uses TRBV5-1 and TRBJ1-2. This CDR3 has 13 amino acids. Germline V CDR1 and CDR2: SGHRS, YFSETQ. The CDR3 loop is CASSLDAVEGYTF. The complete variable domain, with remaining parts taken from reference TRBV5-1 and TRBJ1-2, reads KAGVTQTPRYLIKTRGQQVTLSCSPISGHRSVSWYQQTPGQGLQFLFEYFSETQRNKGNFPGRFSGRQFSNSRSEMNVSTLELGDSALYLCASSLDAVEGYTFGSGTRLTVV.

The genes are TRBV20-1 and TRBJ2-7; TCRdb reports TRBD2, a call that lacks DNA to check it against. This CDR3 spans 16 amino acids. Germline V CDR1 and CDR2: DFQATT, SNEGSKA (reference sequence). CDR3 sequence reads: CSATPALVSISYEQYF.

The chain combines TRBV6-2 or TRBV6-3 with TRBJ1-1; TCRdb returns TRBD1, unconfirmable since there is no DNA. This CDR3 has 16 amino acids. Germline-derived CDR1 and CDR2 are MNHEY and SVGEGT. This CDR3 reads CASSFPGFWDKREAFF.

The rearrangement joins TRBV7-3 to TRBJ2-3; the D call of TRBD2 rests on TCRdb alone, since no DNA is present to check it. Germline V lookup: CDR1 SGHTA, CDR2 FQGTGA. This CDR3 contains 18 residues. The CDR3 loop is CASSPYHGTSGRADTQYF.

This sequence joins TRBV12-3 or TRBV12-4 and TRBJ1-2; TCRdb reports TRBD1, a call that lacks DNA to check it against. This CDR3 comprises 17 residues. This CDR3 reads CASSLGQGRTPNYGYTF.

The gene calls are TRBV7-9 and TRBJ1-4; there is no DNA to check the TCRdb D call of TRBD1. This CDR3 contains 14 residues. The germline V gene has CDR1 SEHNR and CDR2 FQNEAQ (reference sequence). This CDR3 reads CASSLVPTGEKLFF.

Here the CDR3 reads CASSRQRAEEQNF. The chain links TRBV18 to TRBJ2-7; the TCRdb call, TRBD2, lacks DNA for checking. This CDR3 spans 13 amino acids. Per the germline V gene, CDR1 is KGHSH and CDR2 is LQKENI.

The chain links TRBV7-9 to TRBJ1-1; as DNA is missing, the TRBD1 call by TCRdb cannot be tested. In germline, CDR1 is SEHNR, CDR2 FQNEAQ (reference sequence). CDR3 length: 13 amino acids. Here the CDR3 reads CASSSPGGTEAFF.

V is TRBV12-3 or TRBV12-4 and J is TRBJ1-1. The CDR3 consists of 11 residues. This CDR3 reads CASTLLGEAFF.

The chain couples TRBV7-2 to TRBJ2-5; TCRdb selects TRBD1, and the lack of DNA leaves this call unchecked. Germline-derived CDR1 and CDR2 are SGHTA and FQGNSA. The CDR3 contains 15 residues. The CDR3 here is CASSSQDRAEETQYF. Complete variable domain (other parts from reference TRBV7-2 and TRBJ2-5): GAGVSQSPSNKVTEKGKDVELRCDPISGHTALYWYRQSLGQGLEFLIYFQGNSAPDKSGLPSDRFSAERTGGSVSTLTIQRTQQEDSAVYLCASSSQDRAEETQYFGPGTRLLVL.

CDR3 residues: CAGSLDRGTQYF. The chain is built from TRBV5-1 and TRBJ2-3. Germline-derived CDR1 and CDR2 are SGHRS and YFSETQ. This CDR3 contains 12 residues.

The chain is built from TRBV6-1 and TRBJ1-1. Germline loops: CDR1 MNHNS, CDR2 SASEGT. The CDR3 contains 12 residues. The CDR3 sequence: CASSKLTNEAFF.

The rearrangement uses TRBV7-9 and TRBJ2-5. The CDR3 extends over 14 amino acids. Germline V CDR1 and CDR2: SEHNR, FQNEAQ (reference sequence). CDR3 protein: CASSLGVQGETQYF.

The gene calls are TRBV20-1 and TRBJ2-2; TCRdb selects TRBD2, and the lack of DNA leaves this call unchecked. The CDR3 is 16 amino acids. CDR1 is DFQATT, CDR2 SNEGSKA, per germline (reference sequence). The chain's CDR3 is CSTQLTGTSDTGELFF.

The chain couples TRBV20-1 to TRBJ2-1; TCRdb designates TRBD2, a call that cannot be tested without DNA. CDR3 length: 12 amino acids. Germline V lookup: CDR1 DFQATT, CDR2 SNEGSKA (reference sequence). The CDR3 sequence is CSAAATSGEQFF.

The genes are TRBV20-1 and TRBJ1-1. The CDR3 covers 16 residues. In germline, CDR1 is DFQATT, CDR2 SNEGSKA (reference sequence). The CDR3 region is CSAREFGEGMNTEAFF.

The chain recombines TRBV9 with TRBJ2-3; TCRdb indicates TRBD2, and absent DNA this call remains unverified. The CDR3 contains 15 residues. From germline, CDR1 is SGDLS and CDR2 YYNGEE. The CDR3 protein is CASSVEGTRWDTQYF.

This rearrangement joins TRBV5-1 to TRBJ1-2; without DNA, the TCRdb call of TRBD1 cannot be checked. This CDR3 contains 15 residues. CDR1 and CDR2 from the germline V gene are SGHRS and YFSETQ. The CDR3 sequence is CASSPRTGNSYGYTF.

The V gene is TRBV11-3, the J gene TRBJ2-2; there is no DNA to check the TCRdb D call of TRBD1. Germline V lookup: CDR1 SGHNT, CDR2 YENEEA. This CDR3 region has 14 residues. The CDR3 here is CASSFHRGSGELFF. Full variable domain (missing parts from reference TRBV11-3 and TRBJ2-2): EAGVVQSPRYKIIEKKQPVAFWCNPISGHNTLYWYLQNLGQGPELLIRYENEEAVDDSQLPKDRFSAERLKGVDSTLKIQPAELGDSAVYLCASSFHRGSGELFFGEGSRLTVL.

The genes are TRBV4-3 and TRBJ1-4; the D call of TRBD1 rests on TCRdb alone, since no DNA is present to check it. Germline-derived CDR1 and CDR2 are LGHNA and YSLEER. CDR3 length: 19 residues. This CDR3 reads CASSQDWATTDAANEKLFF.

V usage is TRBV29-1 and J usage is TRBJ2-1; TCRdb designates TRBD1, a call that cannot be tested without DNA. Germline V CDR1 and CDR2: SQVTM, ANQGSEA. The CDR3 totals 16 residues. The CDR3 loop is CSVIPPEADFYNEQFF.

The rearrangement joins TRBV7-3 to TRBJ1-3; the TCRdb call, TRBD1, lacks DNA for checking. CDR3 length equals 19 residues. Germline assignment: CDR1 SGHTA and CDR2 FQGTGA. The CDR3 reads CASSHAGQPTPSSGNTIYF.

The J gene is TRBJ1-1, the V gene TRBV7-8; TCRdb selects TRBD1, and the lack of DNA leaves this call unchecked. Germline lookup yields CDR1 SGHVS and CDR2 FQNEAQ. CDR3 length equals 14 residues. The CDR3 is CASSQNDRAGKAFF. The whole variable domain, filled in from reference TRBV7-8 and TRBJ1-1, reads GAGVSQSPRYKVAKRGQDVALRCDPISGHVSLFWYQQALGQGPEFLTYFQNEAQLDKSGLPSDRFFAERPEGSVSTLKIQRTQQEDSAVYLCASSQNDRAGKAFFGQGTRLTVV.

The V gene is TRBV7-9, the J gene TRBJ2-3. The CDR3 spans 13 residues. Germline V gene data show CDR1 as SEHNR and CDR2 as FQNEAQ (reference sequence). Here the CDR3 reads CASSFGFTDTQYF.

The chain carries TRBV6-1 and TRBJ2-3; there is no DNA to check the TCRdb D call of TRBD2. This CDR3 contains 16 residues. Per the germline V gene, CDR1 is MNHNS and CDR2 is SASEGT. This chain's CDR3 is CASAGRGAGPTDTQYF.

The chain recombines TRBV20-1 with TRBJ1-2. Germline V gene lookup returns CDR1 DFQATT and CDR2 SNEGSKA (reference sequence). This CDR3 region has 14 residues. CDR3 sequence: CSASVGLGSYGYTF.